The clone carrying this T cell receptor beta chain appeared a few times. Its cognate antigen is unknown. One entry per CDR3 protein results from TCRdb running MiXCR on the 5' RACE reads. The repertoire has more than 100,000 distinct CDR3 sequences, 17% of them found once; the top ten carry about 30%. This record belongs to a study of CD8 T cells in ankylosing spondylitis. Findings and caveats of the study: Characteristic, it appeared, of ankylosing spondylitis blood was a TCR beta motif of seven or eight highly homologous variants. Earlier authors reported some of these motif variants in reactive arthritis synovial fluid and blood. Reported data indicate significant enrichment of disease-linked clones within matched ankylosing spondylitis synovial fluid.

Per the germline V gene, CDR1 is SGHRS and CDR2 is YFSETQ. CDR3 size: 17 residues. V shed 3 bases and J 1 base; nucleotides not matched to a gene: 9. Sequencing was carried out using blood, either unsorted or a sorted T cell fraction (not recorded which). The TCR sequence derives from a male donor with ankylosing spondylitis. The chain couples TRBV5-1 to TRBJ2-7; 11 bases match TRBD1. CDR3 nucleotides: TGCGCCAGCAGCTCCCCTGGGACAGGGGGGATTTCCTACGAGCAGTACTTC. Protein: CASSSPGTGGISYEQYF.